This T cell receptor beta chain was recovered during a study of cytotoxic CD8 clonotypes in ibrutinib-treated CLL. Libraries were prepared by immunoSEQ multiplex PCR; TCRdb keeps only in-frame clonotypes and omits some of them. Of tens of thousands of clones in the sample, nearly 70% were seen once. The CDR3 has 12 amino acids. Germline trimming cut 6 bases from V and 5 bases from J; bases unmatched to any gene: 4. Germline V CDR1 and CDR2: SQVTM, ANQGSEA. The V gene is TRBV29-1, the J gene TRBJ1-2; 9 nucleotides align to TRBD1. The source was PBMCs, collected after 12 months of ibrutinib treatment. The TCR originated in a human donor with chronic lymphocytic leukemia. CDR3 coding DNA: TGCAGCGTCGCGGACAGGGGATATGGCTACACCTTC. Its translation is CSVADRGYGYTF. Complete variable domain (other parts from reference TRBV29-1 and TRBJ1-2): SAVISQKPSRDICQRGTSLTIQCQVDSQVTMMFWYRQQPGQSLTLIATANQGSEATYESGFVIDKFPISRPNLTFSTLTVSNMSPEDSSIYLCSVADRGYGYTFGSGTRLTVV.